The sequence of this TCR beta chain was determined in a study of blood T cell dynamics during melanoma immunotherapy. This clone was observed a few times. The repertoire was sequenced with immunoSEQ multiplex PCR; TCRdb's copy has only in-frame clones and lacks some. The data show about 14,000 clones, with roughly 88% seen just once and around 5% held by the top ten. Described time point: week 3, after first cycle of checkpoint inhibitor. The specimen was blood, collected from a patient treated with checkpoint blockade. The clonotype comes from a human donor with melanoma.

The CDR3 DNA is TGTGCCAGCAGCCAAGATATCGCGGGCTGGGGCACTGAAGCTTTCTTT. It encodes CASSQDIAGWGTEAFF. The chain has TRBV4-2 and TRBJ1-1, with D uncertain. Germline CDR1 LGHNA, CDR2 YNFKEQ. With 0 bases removed from V and 4 bases from J, the gap between germline ends came to 15 bases. CDR3 length equals 16 residues.